This T cell receptor beta chain emerged from a study of tumor and adjacent non-tumor tissue in lung cancer (dated by TCRdb to the late 2010s). Background on the whole study: The cohort included roughly 11 adenocarcinoma, a couple of squamous cell carcinoma and 1 small cell lung cancer patients. The roughly 15 enrolled patients, of whom around 10 were men and 5 were women, were aged roughly 30 to 76 years and were diagnosed with TNM stage I to III disease. Sequencing produced about 130,000,000 productive TCRbeta reads in total, an average of around 4.2 million reads per sample. The study compared bulk TCRbeta repertoires between lung tumor tissue and matched distant non-tumor lung tissue from about 14 lung cancer patients. TCRbeta CDR3 sequencing was performed on fewer than 35 paired specimens, with one tumor sample and one normal lung sample collected per patient. Results and caveats for the whole study, not just this receptor: Neither the sequencing platform nor unique molecular identifiers are mentioned in the methods. The top 100 clones made up a significantly larger cumulative share of the repertoire in normal lung than in tumor tissue. TCR diversity was significantly higher in younger patients, and higher tumor TCR diversity was associated with shorter overall and disease-free survival. Peripheral blood was not sequenced, so blood TCRbeta repertoires were not examined in the lung cancer patients of the study. Tumor tissue showed significantly greater TCR diversity (inverse Simpson) than normal lung tissue (roughly 430 vs 170, P = 0.0075, Mann-Whitney U test). With only around 16 patients in the cohort, the authors noted that larger samples and more detailed clinical data are needed.

This clonotype showed up just once. Its antigen has not been determined. One end of the junction fails to match germline, which may point to a read error. Library generation was performed with multiplex PCR. The reads were generated on an Illumina HiSeq 2500. TCRbeta libraries were built by three rounds of nested PCR using primers (Table S4), following protocols modified from ARM-PCR. Before sequencing, PCR products of 200-500 bp were excised from the gel and purified with the QIAquick gel extraction kit. The original pipeline was this. Reads were cleaned using Trimmomatic, were merged into complete CDR3 sequences using FLASH, and were assigned to V(D)J germline segments using MiTCR. Clonal diversity was computed as the inverse Simpson's index with VDJtools. Productive reads were defined as in-frame sequences without a premature stop codon. TCRdb handled the public reads itself, with Q25 trimming in fastp and clone calling in MiXCR, and kept productive beta chains. When rows share a CDR3 protein, they turn into one entry using the most common DNA and genes. The V and J calls were determined by TCRdb, not by the authors. The sample table lists over 110,000 distinct CDR3 sequences, approximately 66% of them with a count of one. The ten largest clones represent 15% to 20% of the sample.

Bulk unsorted tissue served as the source for RNA extraction, and RNA quality was assessed using a NanoDrop ND-1000 and an Agilent 2100. Newly diagnosed lung cancer patients without prior chemotherapy who had been admitted for thoracic surgery in China between August and November 2014 were enrolled as donors. Patients who had received previous radiotherapy or chemotherapy, or who had another concurrent cancer, were excluded from the study. Surgical tissue pieces of about 1-2.2 cm3 were preserved in RNAlater solution and were kept at -80 degrees C until use. This TCR was sampled from a man aged 55 to 69 with small cell lung cancer. Sequenced material: lung tumor tissue.

The CDR3 reads CSAKPGQGYDYTF. The bases are TGCAGTGCCAAACCGGGTCAGGGGTATGACTACACCTTC. This sequence uses TRBV20-1 and TRBJ1-2; TRBD1 might be the D gene, on 6 matching bases. CDR1 is given as DFQATT and CDR2 as SNEGSKA, both from the germline V gene (reference sequence). From its cysteine to its phenylalanine, the CDR3 spans 13 amino acids. Only the CDR3 DNA stays, 39 bases, in frame from base 1.